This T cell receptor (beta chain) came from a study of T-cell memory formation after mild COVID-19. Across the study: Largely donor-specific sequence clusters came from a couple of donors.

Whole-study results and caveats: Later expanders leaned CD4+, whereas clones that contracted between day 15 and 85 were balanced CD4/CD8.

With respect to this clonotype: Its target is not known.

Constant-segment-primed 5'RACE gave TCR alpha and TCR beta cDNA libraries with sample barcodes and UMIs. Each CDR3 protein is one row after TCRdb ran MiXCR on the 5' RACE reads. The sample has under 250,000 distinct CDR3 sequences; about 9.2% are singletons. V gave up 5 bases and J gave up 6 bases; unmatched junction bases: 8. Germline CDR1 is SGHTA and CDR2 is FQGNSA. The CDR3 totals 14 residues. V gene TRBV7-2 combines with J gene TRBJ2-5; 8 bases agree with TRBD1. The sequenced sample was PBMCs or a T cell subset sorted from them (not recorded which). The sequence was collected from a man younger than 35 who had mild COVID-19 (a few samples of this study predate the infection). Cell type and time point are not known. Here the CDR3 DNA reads TGTGCCAGCAGCCTTAACAGGGGGATGCAGACCCAGTACTTC. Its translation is CASSLNRGMQTQYF.